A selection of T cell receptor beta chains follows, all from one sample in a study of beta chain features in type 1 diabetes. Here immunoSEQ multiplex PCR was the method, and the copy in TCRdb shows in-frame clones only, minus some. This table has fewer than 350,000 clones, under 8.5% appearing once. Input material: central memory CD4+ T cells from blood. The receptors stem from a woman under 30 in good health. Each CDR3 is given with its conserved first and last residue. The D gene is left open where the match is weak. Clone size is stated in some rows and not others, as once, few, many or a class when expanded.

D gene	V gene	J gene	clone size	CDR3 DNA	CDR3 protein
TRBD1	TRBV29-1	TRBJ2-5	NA	TGCAGCGTCCGGACAGGGGGGAGGGAGACCCAGTACTTC	CSVRTGGRETQYF
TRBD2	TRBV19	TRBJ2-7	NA	TGTGCCAGTAATCGCGGGAGGCCATTCTACGAGCAGTACTTC	CASNRGRPFYEQYF
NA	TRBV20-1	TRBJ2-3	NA	TGCGGTGGGACTAGCACAGATACGCAGTATTTT	CGGTSTDTQYF
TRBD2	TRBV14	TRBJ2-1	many	TGTGCCAGCAGCCAAGTAGGACTAGCGATCAATGAGCAGTTCTTC	CASSQVGLAINEQFF
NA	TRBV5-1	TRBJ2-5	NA	TGCGCCAGCAGCACACAGGGTGCCACCGGGGAGACCCAGTACTTC	CASSTQGATGETQYF
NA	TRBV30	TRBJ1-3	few	TGTGCCTGGACTGCGGGGCTCGGAGGCACCATATATTTT	CAWTAGLGGTIYF
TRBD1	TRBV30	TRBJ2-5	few	TGTGCCTGGCGCCGGACAGGTCAAGAGACCCAGTACTTC	CAWRRTGQETQYF
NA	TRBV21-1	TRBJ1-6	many	TGTGCCAGCAGCCCCGACAGGGGGAATTCACCCCTCCACTTT	CASSPDRGNSPLHF
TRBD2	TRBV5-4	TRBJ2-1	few	TGTGCCAGCAGCTTCCTAAAATCTCATAGCGGGAGGAGCAATGAGCAGTTCTTC	CASSFLKSHSGRSNEQFF
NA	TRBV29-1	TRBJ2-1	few	TGCAGCGTACTAGAAAATGAGCAGTTCTTC	CSVLENEQFF
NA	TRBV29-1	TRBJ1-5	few	TGCAGCGTTGGACAGGCGCTCAATCAGCCCCAGCATTTT	CSVGQALNQPQHF
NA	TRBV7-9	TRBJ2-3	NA	TGTGCCAGCAGCGACGGGACTTCTGATACGCAGTATTTT	CASSDGTSDTQYF
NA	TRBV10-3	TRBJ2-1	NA	TGTGCCGCCCATGGGGCCGGGAACAATGAGCAGTTCTTC	CAAHGAGNNEQFF
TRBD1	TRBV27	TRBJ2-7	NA	TGTGCCAGCAGCTACTGGGACAGGACCTACGAGCAGTACTTC	CASSYWDRTYEQYF
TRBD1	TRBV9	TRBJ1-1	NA	TGTGCCAGCGGGTCTGACAGGGGAGGCACTGAAGCTTTCTTT	CASGSDRGGTEAFF
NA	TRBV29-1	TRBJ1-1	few	TGCAGCGTTGACCGCGGCAGGGCCGGGGACACTGAAGCTTTCTTT	CSVDRGRAGDTEAFF
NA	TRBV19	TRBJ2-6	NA	TGTGCCAGTAGTGCCGGGTACTCTGGGGCCAACGTCCTGACTTTC	CASSAGYSGANVLTF
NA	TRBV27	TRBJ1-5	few	TGTGCCAGCAGTTTCGGGGGGGGTGGCAATCAGCCCCAGCATTTT	CASSFGGGGNQPQHF
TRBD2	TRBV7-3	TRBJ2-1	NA	TGTGCCAGCAGCTTAACGCCTAGCGGGGCGAGGAATGAGCAGTTCTTC	CASSLTPSGARNEQFF
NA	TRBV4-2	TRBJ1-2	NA	TGTGCCAGCAGCCAAGTAACCATCTCGGATGGCTACACCTTC	CASSQVTISDGYTF
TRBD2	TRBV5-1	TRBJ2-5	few	TGCGCCAGCACCCGACAGCCACTAGCGGGAGAAGAGACCCAGTACTTC	CASTRQPLAGEETQYF
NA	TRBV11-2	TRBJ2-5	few	TGTGCCAGCAGCTTAATGGGATTTGGTCAGTGGGAGACCCAGTACTTC	CASSLMGFGQWETQYF